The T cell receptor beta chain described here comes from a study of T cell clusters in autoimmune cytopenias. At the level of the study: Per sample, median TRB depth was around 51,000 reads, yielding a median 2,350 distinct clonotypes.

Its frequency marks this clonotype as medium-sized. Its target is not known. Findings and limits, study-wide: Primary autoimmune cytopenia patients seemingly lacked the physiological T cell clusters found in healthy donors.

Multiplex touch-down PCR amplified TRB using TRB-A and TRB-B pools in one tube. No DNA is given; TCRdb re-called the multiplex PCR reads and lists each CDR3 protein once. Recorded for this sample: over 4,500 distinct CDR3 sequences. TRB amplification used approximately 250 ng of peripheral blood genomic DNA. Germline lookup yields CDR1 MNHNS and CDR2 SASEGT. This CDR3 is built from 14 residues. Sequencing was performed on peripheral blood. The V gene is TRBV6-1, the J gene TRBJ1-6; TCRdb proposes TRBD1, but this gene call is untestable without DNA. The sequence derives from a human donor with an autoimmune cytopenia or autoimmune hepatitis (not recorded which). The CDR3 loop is CASSSGQNNSPLHF.